This T cell receptor beta chain originates from a study of CD8 T cells in ankylosing spondylitis. TCRdb called the 5' RACE reads again in MiXCR, with one record for every CDR3 protein. The sample has 40,000 or so distinct CDR3 sequences, 10% to 13% seen once. This clonotype was recorded many times. Trimming cost V 5 bases and J 4 bases, with 11 bases left between them. The CDR3 is made up of 13 amino acids. CDR1 and CDR2 (germline): MDHEN, SYDVKM. Specimen: blood, either unsorted or a sorted T cell fraction (not recorded which). The sequence was obtained from a male donor with ankylosing spondylitis or in good health (not recorded which). The V and J genes are TRBV28 and TRBJ1-2; D gene ambiguous. The CDR3 sequence: CASSQRRSYGYTF. The CDR3 nucleotides read TGTGCCAGCAGTCAGAGACGGAGCTATGGCTACACCTTC.